The 28 T cell receptor delta chains listed next were all sequenced from one sample in a study of DNA immune sequencing with unique molecular identifiers. A 32-plex genomic DNA assay used primers for all 8 TRDV and 4 TRDJ genes. Adapter PCR followed approximately 3 barcoding PCR cycles that attached a 12-nucleotide UMI. With CATT, TCRdb re-called clones from the multiplex PCR reads. The sample gives about 550 delta-chain clones, about 10% of which show up once; approximately 60% is in the top ten. Sequenced input: gamma-delta T cells enriched from blood buffy coat, or unenriched PBMCs (not recorded which). The receptors shown here come from a human donor in good health.

With regard to this clone: With a far larger clone one base away, a read error is the likely cause. The same CDR3 is also encoded by other DNA sequences in this sample. The rearrangement links TRDV2 to TRDJ1; 12 bases are a match to TRDD3. The junction had 15 bases not matched to a gene; V was cut back by 3 bases and J by 5 bases. CDR1 and CDR2 from the germline V gene are GEAIGNYY and EKD. The CDR3 totals 18 residues. The CDR3 reads CACDLLGDTLLTTDKLIF. Here the CDR3 DNA reads TGTGCCTGTGACCTTCTGGGGGATACGCTTCTTACCACTGATAAACTCATCTTT.

With respect to this clone: TCRdb's listed protein matches a much larger clone and diverges from this DNA's translation at residue 10, likely through a read error; the protein shown comes from the DNA. The gene calls are TRDV2 and TRDJ1; D is ambiguous. V dropped 0 bases and J dropped 7 bases, with 14 bases sitting between them. The V gene's germline CDR1 is GEAIGNYY and CDR2 EKD. The CDR3 is made up of 14 amino acids. The CDR3, as DNA: TGTGCCTGTGACACCGTCGCGCTACCCGGTAAACTCATCTTT. Translation: CACDTVALPGKLIF.

On this clone: This DNA's translation differs at residue 14 from TCRdb's protein, which comes from a much larger clone; a read error is likely, and the protein shown is translated from the DNA. This chain links TRDV2 with TRDJ1; TRDD3 matches at 7 bases. The CDR3 runs to 15 residues. Per germline, CDR1 GEAIGNYY and CDR2 EKD. CDR3 nucleotides: TGTGCCTGTGACCTACTGGGGACAGACACCGATAAACTCACCTTT. Its translation is CACDLLGTDTDKLTF.

This clone was recorded a few times. This may be a read error, as it is one base from a much larger clone. The chain is built from TRDV2 and TRDJ1, with D unresolved. The V and J ends lost 3 bases and 0 bases respectively, with 19 bases between them. Germline V gene sequence: CDR1 GEAIGNYY, CDR2 EKD. There are 17 residues in the CDR3. CDR3 DNA: TGTGCCTGTGACCTTGTGGCATCAGGCCCGTACACCGATAAACTCATCTTT. Amino acid sequence: CACDLVASGPYTDKLIF.

The chain carries TRDV2 and TRDJ1; D perhaps matches TRDD3 (5 bases). V was trimmed by 6 bases and J by 0 bases, leaving 16 bases between them. The V gene's germline CDR1 is GEAIGNYY and CDR2 EKD. The CDR3 is made up of 15 amino acids. Here the CDR3 reads CACIRGPWYTDKLIF. For the CDR3, the DNA is TGTGCCTGTATTAGGGGACCTTGGTACACCGATAAACTCATCTTT.

In the case of this clone: A read error is possible here, since a much larger clone lies one base away. The chain recombines TRDV2 with TRDJ3, with D possibly matching TRDD3 (6 bases). The CDR3 extends over 18 amino acids. The ends were cut back, 1 base at V and 0 bases at J, with 12 bases in the middle. From germline, CDR1 is GEAIGNYY and CDR2 EKD. The CDR3 DNA reads TGTGCCTGTGACACTGGGGATGTGAGCTCCTGGGACACCCGACAGATGTTTTTC. Translated, it gives CACDTGDVSSWDTRQMFF.

This clone showed up just a few times. TCRdb's listed protein matches a much larger clone and diverges from this DNA's translation at residue 10, likely through a read error; the protein shown comes from the DNA. The chain uses TRDV2 and TRDJ1, with 11 positions matching TRDD3. V lost 5 bases to trimming and J lost 4 bases; unmatched junction nucleotides: 8. The CDR3 is 15 residues long. Germline V CDR1 and CDR2: GEAIGNYY, EKD. The CDR3 spells CACAQLGDRNDKLIF. Here the CDR3 DNA reads TGTGCCTGTGCCCAACTGGGGGATAGGAACGATAAACTCATCTTT.

By proportion, this clone is medium-sized. The chain couples TRDV1 to TRDJ1; 10 bases map to TRDD3. Unmatched junction bases numbered 31, after V lost 0 bases and J lost 0 bases. Germline V gene sequence: CDR1 TSWWSYY, CDR2 QGS. CDR3 length: 26 residues. For the CDR3, the DNA is TGTGCTCTTGGGGAACTGGGGTTCCTACAGTCCTTAACTGGGGGATCTTCTTCTTTGTACACCGATAAACTCATCTTT. Translation: CALGELGFLQSLTGGSSSLYTDKLIF.

This clone is termed large. The gene calls are TRDV2 and TRDJ1, with D uncertain. The V end was cut by 2 bases, the J end by 0 bases, with 9 bases between. CDR3 length: 14 residues. CDR1 is GEAIGNYY and CDR2 is EKD in the germline V gene. The CDR3: CACDSLVYTDKLIF. DNA of the CDR3: TGTGCCTGTGACAGTCTAGTGTACACCGATAAACTCATCTTT.

This clone rates as hyperexpanded. J is TRDJ1 and V is TRDV2; 8 bases align to TRDD3. The germline V gene has CDR1 GEAIGNYY and CDR2 EKD. After removal of 2 bases from V and 2 bases from J, the junction contained 6 bases not matched to a gene. The CDR3 is 15 amino acids. CDR3 DNA: TGTGCCTGTGACATTCTGGGGGACCGAACCGATAAACTCATCTTT. Translation gives CACDILGDRTDKLIF.

This clone is categorized as large. The same CDR3 arises from other DNA sequences in this sample as well. The V gene is TRDV3, the J gene TRDJ2, with D tentatively TRDD2 or TRDD3 (9 bases each). This CDR3 spans 21 amino acids. The V gene lost 0 bases and the J gene lost 1 base, with 30 bases spanning the gap. Germline V gene data show CDR1 as TVYSNPD and CDR2 as GDNSRS (reference sequence). CDR3 protein: CAFSLPTSLWGIPFLTAQLFF. The CDR3 DNA sequence: TGTGCCTTTAGCCTTCCTACGTCTCTCTGGGGGATTCCTTTTTTGACAGCACAACTCTTCTTT. The complete variable domain, with remaining parts taken from reference TRDV3 and TRDJ2, reads CDKVTQSSPDQTVASGSEVVLLCTYDTVYSNPDLFWYRIRPDYSFQFVFYGDNSRSEGADFTQGRFSVKHILTQKAFHLVISPVRTEDSATYYCAFSLPTSLWGIPFLTAQLFFGKGTQLIVEP.

This clone was observed a handful of times. This DNA's translation and the protein TCRdb lists, from a much larger clone, do not match at residue 10, likely due to a read error; the protein shown is translated from the DNA. The chain couples TRDV2 to TRDJ1, with 7 bases matching TRDD3. Unmatched junction bases numbered 18, after V lost 0 bases and J lost 0 bases. The CDR3 is made up of 20 amino acids. In germline, CDR1 is GEAIGNYY, CDR2 EKD. CDR3 in amino acids: CACDTVATGEYGGYTDKLIF. The CDR3 DNA reads TGTGCCTGTGACACCGTCGCTACTGGGGAATACGGAGGGTACACCGATAAACTCATCTTT.

The chain joins TRDV1 to TRDJ1, with D possibly TRDD2 on 5 matching bases. The length of the CDR3 is 15 residues. Germline V gene lookup returns CDR1 TSWWSYY and CDR2 QGS. V lost 8 bases and J lost 3, with 19 bases in between. CDR3 sequence (DNA): TGTGCTCTTAATCTTCCCCCTGTCAGGGCCGATAAACTCATCTTT. Translated, it gives CALNLPPVRADKLIF.

This chain uses TRDV1 with TRDJ1, with TRDD3 matching over 7 bases. The J gene was not available in TCRdb and was assigned here by matching the DNA to germline segments. The CDR3 spans 26 residues. Germline CDR1 reads TSWWSYY; CDR2 reads QGS. Unmatched junction bases numbered 35, after V lost 0 bases and J lost 1 base. The CDR3 here is CALGELIYFLGWGYAMGQECTDKLIF. The CDR3 coding sequence is TGTGCTCTTGGGGAACTGATCTACTTTCTAGGCTGGGGATATGCCATGGGCCAGGAATGCACCGATAAACTCATCTTT.

This clone was observed a handful of times. The genes are TRAV38-2/DV8 and TRDJ1, with TRDD3 identical over 9 bases. The CDR3 contains 13 residues. The germline gives CDR1 TSESDYY, CDR2 QEAYKQQN. The V gene end was trimmed by 5 bases and the J gene end by 5 bases; junction bases not matched to a gene: 4. In DNA form, the CDR3 reads TGTGCTTATAGTTGGGGGATAGAAGATAAACTCATCTTT. Protein product: CAYSWGIEDKLIF.

This clone was detected only once. The chain couples TRDV1 to TRDJ1; weak D call: TRDD2 (9 bases). No J gene is reported in TCRdb; it was inferred here by comparing the DNA with germline. This CDR3 contains 22 residues. Germline CDR1 and CDR2: TSWWSYY and QGS. V was pared by 2 bases and J by 0 bases, with 31 bases between. The CDR3 region has the DNA TGTGCTCTTGGGGAAATCTTGCCTTCCTACGTGCTGGGGGACCTCTACACCGATAAACTCATCTTT. Translation: CALGEILPSYVLGDLYTDKLIF.

By sample fraction, this clone is large. This chain connects TRDV2 to TRDJ1; perhaps TRDD3 as D (6 bases). V was pared by 1 base and J by 1 base, with 12 bases between. Per the germline V gene, CDR1 is GEAIGNYY and CDR2 is EKD. This CDR3 comprises 15 residues. CDR3 protein: CACDTVGIGTDKLIF. DNA of the CDR3: TGTGCCTGTGACACGGTCGGGATAGGCACCGATAAACTCATCTTT.

Note on this clone: For this DNA, TCRdb reports the protein of a much larger clone, which diverges at residue 16, most likely from a read error; the protein presented here is translated directly from the DNA. Without a V gene call, the J gene is given as TRDJ1; the D call TRDD3 from the table was never checked on the DNA. The CDR3 covers 20 residues. The CDR3, as DNA: TGTGCCTGTGACACCCTGAGGGTTTCTGGGGGACACGAGTACACCAATAAACTCATCTTT. It encodes CACDTLRVSGGHEYTNKLIF.

This clone is medium-sized (0.01 to 0.1%) within its sample. This chain joins TRDV2 and TRDJ3; 7 bases fit TRDD3. The V gene end was trimmed by 3 bases and the J gene end by 0 bases; junction bases not matched to a gene: 13. The CDR3 length is 20 residues. Germline CDR1 reads GEAIGNYY; CDR2 reads EKD. In DNA form, the CDR3 reads TGTGCCTGTGACCGGTACTGGGGATCGGATAGCTCCTGGGACACCCGACAGATGTTTTTC. Its translation: CACDRYWGSDSSWDTRQMFF.

This clone is medium-sized within its sample. DNA of the CDR3: TGTGCTCTTGGGAAAATAGGCAATAGCTTGAACTGGGGGATAGGAGGAGGATACCGTCGACGGGGGAACACCGATAAACTCATCTTT. It codes for CALGKIGNSLNWGIGGGYRRRGNTDKLIF. V and J are TRDV1 and TRDJ1, with 11 bases matching TRDD3. The J gene was missing in TCRdb and was found by matching the end of the DNA to germline. The ends lost 5 bases at V and 0 bases at J; junction bases unmatched: 44. From germline, CDR1 is TSWWSYY and CDR2 QGS. This CDR3 has 29 residues.

This clone is medium-sized (0.01 to 0.1%) in the sample. The chain recombines TRDV2 with TRDJ3; D is unresolved. The CDR3 is made up of 17 amino acids. CDR1 and CDR2 from the germline V gene are GEAIGNYY and EKD. Trimming removed 0 bases from V and 0 bases from J, with 8 bases in between. In DNA, the CDR3 is TGTGCCTGTGACACCGTACTGAGCTCCTGGGACACCCGACAGATGTTTTTC. This translates into CACDTVLSSWDTRQMFF.

To note about this clone: TCRdb's listed protein matches a much larger clone and diverges from this DNA's translation at residue 3, likely through a read error; the protein shown comes from the DNA. This chain links TRDV2 with TRDJ1; 12 bases line up with TRDD3. The CDR3 totals 16 residues. Germline lookup yields CDR1 GEAIGNYY and CDR2 EKD. This CDR3 reads CASDKLGDTQADKLIF. CDR3 DNA sequence: TGTGCCTCTGACAAGCTGGGGGATACGCAGGCCGATAAACTCATCTTT.

A remark on this clone: A read error is the likely source, as a far larger clone sits one nucleotide away. The chain couples TRDV2 to TRDJ1; D uncertain. Because TCRdb records no J gene, it was assigned here through a match of the DNA to germline. The CDR3 consists of 17 residues. Germline CDR1 reads GEAIGNYY; CDR2 reads EKD. With 7 bases removed from V and 0 bases from J, the gap between germline ends came to 23 bases. The CDR3 is CACDPVAGTEDTDKLIF. CDR3 sequence (DNA): TGTGCCTGCGACCCCGTCGCCGGGACCGAGGACACCGATAAACTCATCTTT.

Only a few counts were recorded for this clone. A far bigger clonotype differs at one base, so this is likely a read error. This sample includes further DNA sequences coding for the same CDR3. The rearrangement joins TRDV2 to TRDJ3, with D possibly matching TRDD3 (5 bases). Germline V gene data show CDR1 as GEAIGNYY and CDR2 as EKD. The CDR3 consists of 20 residues. In nucleotides, the CDR3 is TGTGCCTGTGACACCTTGGGGACCACGAACGGCTCCTGGGACACTCGACAGATGTTTTTC. This encodes CACDTLGTTNGSWDTRQMFF.

By frequency in the sample, this clone is large. This specimen includes other DNA sequences encoding the same CDR3. This sequence joins TRDV1 and TRDJ1, with 12 bases that match TRDD3. The J gene, absent from TCRdb, was called here by matching the DNA to germline. Germline V gene sequence: CDR1 TSWWSYY, CDR2 QGS. Germline trimming cut 1 base from V and 0 bases from J; bases unmatched to any gene: 27. The CDR3 loop spans 25 amino acids. CDR3 residues: CALGEQRIYYTSWGIRKGYTDKLIF. The DNA for the CDR3 is TGTGCTCTTGGGGAACAGAGGATATACTACACGTCCTGGGGGATACGAAAGGGTTACACCGATAAACTCATCTTT.

This clone is medium-sized within its sample. This sequence joins TRDV2 and TRDJ1; 8 bases align to TRDD3. The CDR3 extends over 20 amino acids. The V gene end was trimmed by 3 bases and the J gene end by 0 bases; junction bases not matched to a gene: 20. Per the germline V gene, CDR1 is GEAIGNYY and CDR2 is EKD. CDR3: CACDDIPTGGPRVDTDKLIF. CDR3 bases: TGTGCCTGTGACGATATCCCTACTGGGGGCCCTAGGGTTGACACCGATAAACTCATCTTT.

By share, this clone ranks as medium-sized (0.01 to 0.1%). This chain links TRDV1 with TRDJ1; 12 bases fit TRDD3. No J segment appears in TCRdb, so it was assigned here by matching the sequence to germline. The junction had 29 bases not matched to a gene; V was cut back by 4 bases and J by 2 bases. Per the germline V gene, CDR1 is TSWWSYY and CDR2 is QGS. This CDR3 comprises 24 residues. The CDR3 protein is CALGGYLSSFTRTWGIRRTDKLIF. The CDR3 DNA reads as TGTGCTCTTGGGGGCTATCTCTCTTCCTTTACGCGTACCTGGGGGATACGGAGGACCGATAAACTCATCTTT.

This clone has a handful of counts. A read error is likely here: a far larger clone is one base away. Other DNA sequences from this sample encode an identical CDR3 as well. V usage is TRDV2 and J usage is TRDJ1; D is unclear. Per germline, CDR1 GEAIGNYY and CDR2 EKD. Trimming removed 0 bases from V and 0 bases from J, with 25 bases in between. This CDR3 comprises 20 residues. CDR3 sequence reads: CACDTLRVSGGHEYTDKLIF. The CDR3 DNA reads TGTGCCTGTGACACCCTGAGGGTTTCTGGTGGACACGAGTACACCGATAAACTCATCTTT.